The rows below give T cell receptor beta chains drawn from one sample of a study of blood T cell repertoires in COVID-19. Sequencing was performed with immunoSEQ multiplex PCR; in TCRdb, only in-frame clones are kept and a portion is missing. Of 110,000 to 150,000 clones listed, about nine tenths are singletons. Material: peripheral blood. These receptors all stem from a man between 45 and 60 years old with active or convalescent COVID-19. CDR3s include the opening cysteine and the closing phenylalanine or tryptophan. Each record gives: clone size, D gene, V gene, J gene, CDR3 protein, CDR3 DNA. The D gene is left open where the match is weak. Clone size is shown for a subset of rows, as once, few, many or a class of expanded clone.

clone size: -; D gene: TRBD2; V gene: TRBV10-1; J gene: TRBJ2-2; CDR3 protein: CASSEQRGDTGELFF; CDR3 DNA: TGCGCCAGCAGTGAGCAGCGGGGGGACACCGGGGAGCTGTTTTTT
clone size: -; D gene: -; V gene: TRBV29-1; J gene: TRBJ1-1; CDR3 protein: CSVWTVFRGEAFF; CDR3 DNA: TGCAGCGTATGGACAGTCTTTCGAGGTGAAGCTTTCTTT
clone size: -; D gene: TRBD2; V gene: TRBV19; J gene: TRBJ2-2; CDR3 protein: CASRQAGGPGELFF; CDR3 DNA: TGTGCCAGTAGGCAAGCGGGAGGGCCGGGGGAGCTGTTTTTT
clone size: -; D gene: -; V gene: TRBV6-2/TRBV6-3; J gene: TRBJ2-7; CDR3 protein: CASSYSIRGMYEQYF; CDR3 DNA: TGTGCCAGCAGTTACTCGATCCGCGGGATGTACGAGCAGTACTTC
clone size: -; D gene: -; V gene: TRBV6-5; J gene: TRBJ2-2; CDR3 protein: CASYGRGSGELFF; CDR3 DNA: TGTGCCAGCTATGGGCGGGGATCCGGGGAGCTGTTTTTT
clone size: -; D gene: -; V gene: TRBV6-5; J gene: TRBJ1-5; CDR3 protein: CASSPRGGNQPQHF; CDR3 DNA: TGTGCCAGCAGCCCCAGGGGTGGAAATCAGCCCCAGCATTTT
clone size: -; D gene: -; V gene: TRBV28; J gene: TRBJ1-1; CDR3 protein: CASSPPKGGGTEAFF; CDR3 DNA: TGTGCCAGCAGTCCCCCGAAGGGCGGGGGTACTGAAGCTTTCTTT
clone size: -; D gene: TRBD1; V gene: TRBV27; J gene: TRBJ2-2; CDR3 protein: CASKWTGGTGELFF; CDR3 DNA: TGTGCCAGCAAGTGGACAGGGGGCACCGGGGAGCTGTTTTTT
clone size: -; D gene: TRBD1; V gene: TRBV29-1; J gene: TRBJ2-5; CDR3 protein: CSVEVNRGETQYF; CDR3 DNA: TGCAGCGTTGAAGTGAACAGGGGAGAGACCCAGTACTTC
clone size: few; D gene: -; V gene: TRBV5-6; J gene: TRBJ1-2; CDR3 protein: CASSLVSNYGYTF; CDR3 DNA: TGTGCCAGCAGCTTGGTCAGTAACTATGGCTACACCTTC
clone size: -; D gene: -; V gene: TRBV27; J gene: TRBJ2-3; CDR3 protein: CASRLDESRDTQYF; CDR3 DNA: TGTGCCAGCAGGCTAGACGAGTCGAGAGATACGCAGTATTTT
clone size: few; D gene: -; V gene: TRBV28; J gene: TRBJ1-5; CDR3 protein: CASIVGSSNQPQHF; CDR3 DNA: TGTGCCAGCATCGTTGGCAGTTCTAATCAGCCCCAGCATTTT
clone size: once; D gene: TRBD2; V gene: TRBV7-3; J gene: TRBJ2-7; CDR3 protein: CASSPGLAGFYEQYF; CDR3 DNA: TGTGCCAGCAGCCCGGGACTAGCGGGATTCTACGAGCAGTACTTC
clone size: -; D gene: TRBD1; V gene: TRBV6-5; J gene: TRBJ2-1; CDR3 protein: CATGDSFINNEQFF; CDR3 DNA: TGTGCCACTGGGGACAGCTTCATTAACAATGAGCAGTTCTTC
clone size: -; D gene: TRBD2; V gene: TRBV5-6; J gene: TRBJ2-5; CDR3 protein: CASSGPGLAGGLETQYF; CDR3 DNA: TGTGCCAGCAGCGGACCGGGACTAGCGGGAGGGTTAGAGACCCAGTACTTC